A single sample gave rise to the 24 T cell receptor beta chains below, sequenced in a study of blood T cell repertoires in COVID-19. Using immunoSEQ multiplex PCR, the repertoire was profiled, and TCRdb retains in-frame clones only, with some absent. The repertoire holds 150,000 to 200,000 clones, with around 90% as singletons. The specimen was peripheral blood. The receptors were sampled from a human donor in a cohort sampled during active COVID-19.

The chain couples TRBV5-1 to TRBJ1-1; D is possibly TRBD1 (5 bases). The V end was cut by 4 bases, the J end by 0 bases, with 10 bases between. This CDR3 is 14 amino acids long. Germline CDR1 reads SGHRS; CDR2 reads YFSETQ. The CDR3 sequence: CASSQDILNTEAFF. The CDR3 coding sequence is TGCGCCAGCAGCCAGGACATCCTGAACACTGAAGCTTTCTTT.

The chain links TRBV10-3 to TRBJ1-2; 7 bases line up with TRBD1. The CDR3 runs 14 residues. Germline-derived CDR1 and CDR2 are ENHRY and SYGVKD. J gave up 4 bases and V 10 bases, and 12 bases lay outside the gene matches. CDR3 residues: CATNPTGTSYGYTF. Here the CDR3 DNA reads TGTGCCACAAACCCGACAGGGACGTCCTATGGCTACACCTTC.

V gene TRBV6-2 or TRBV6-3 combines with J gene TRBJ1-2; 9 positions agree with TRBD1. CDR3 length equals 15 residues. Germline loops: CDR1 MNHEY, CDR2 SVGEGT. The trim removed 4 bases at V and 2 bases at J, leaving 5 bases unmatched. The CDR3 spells CASSFSGQGNYGYTF. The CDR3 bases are TGTGCCAGCAGTTTCTCGGGACAGGGAAACTATGGCTACACCTTC.

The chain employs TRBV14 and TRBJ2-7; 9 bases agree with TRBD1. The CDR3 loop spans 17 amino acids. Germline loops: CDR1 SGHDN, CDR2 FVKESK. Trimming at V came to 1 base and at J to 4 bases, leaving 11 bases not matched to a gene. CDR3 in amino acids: CASSQGGTGTGNYEQYF. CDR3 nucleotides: TGTGCCAGCAGCCAAGGCGGGACAGGGACGGGGAATTACGAGCAGTACTTC.

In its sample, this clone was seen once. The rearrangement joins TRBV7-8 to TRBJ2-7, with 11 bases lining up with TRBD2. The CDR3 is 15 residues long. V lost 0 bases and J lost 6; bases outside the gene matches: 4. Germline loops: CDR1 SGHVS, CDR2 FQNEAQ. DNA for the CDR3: TGTGCCAGCAGCTTAGCCACTAGCGGGAGTGGCGAGCAGTACTTC. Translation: CASSLATSGSGEQYF.

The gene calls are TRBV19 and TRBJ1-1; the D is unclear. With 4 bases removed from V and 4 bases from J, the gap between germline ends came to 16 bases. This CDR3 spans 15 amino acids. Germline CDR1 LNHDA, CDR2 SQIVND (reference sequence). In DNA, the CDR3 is TGTGCCAGTAGTAAGTGGGGAAGGGAGGCCACTGAAGCTTTCTTT. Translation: CASSKWGREATEAFF.

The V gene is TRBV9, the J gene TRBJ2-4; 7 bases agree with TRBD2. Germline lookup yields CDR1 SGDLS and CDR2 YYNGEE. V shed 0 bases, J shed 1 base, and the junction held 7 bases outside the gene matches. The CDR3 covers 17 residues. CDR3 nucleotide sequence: TGTGCCAGCAGCGTAGCTCCCCTAGCGGCGGCCAAAAACATTCAGTACTTC. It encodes CASSVAPLAAAKNIQYF. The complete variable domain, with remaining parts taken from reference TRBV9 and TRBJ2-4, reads DSGVTQTPKHLITATGQRVTLRCSPRSGDLSVYWYQQSLDQGLQFLIQYYNGEERAKGNILERFSAQQFPDLHSELNLSSLELGDSALYFCASSVAPLAAAKNIQYFGAGTRLSVL.

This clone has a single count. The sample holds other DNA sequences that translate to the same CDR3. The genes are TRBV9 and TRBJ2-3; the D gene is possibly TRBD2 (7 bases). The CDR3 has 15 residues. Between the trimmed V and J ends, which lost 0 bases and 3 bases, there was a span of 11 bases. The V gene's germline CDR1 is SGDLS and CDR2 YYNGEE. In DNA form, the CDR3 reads TGTGCCAGCAGCGTAGGGGGGGGCCGGACAGATACGCAGTATTTT. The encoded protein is CASSVGGGRTDTQYF.

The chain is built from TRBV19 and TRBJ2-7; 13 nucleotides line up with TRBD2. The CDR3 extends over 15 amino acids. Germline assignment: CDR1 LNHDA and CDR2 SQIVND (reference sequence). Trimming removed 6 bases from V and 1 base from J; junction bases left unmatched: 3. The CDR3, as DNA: TGTGCCAGTAGCGGGACTAGCGGGGAGTCCTACGAGCAGTACTTC. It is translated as CASSGTSGESYEQYF.

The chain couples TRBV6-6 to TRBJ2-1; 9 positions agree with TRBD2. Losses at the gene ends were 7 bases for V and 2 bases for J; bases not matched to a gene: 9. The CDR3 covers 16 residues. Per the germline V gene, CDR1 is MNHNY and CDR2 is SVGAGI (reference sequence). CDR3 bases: TGTGCCAGCACCCGACTCATAGCGGGGGCCTACAATGAGCAGTTCTTC. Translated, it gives CASTRLIAGAYNEQFF.

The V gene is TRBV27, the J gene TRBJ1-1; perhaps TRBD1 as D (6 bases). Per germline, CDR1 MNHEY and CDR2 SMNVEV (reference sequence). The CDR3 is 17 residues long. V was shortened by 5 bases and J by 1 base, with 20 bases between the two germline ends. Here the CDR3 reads CASSPLTFRGKNTEAFF. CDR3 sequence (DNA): TGTGCCAGCAGTCCGCTGACCTTCAGGGGAAAGAACACTGAAGCTTTCTTT.

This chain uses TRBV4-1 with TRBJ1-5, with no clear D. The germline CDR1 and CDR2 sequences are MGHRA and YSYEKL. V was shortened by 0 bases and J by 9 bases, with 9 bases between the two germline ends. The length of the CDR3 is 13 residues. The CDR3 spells CASSQDAKSPQHF. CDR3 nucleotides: TGCGCCAGCAGCCAAGACGCGAAGTCGCCCCAGCATTTT.

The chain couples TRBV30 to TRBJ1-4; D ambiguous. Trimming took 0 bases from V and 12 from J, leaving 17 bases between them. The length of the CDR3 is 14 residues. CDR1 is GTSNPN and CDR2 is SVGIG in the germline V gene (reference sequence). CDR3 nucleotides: TGTGCCTGGAGTGTAACCGACGGGCGAGCGGAACTGTTTTTT. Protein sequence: CAWSVTDGRAELFF. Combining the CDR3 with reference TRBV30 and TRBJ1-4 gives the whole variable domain SQTIHQWPATLVQPVGSPLSLECTVEGTSNPNLYWYRQAAGRGLQLLFYSVGIGQISSEVPQNLSASRPQDRQFILSSKKLLLSDSGFYLCAWSVTDGRAELFFGSGTQLSVL.

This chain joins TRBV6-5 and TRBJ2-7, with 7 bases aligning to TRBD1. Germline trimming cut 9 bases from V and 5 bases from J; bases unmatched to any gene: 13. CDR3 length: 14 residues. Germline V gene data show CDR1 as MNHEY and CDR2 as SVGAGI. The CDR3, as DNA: TGTGCCAGTACCCCTAGACAGGGTGGCCACGAGCAGTACTTC. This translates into CASTPRQGGHEQYF.

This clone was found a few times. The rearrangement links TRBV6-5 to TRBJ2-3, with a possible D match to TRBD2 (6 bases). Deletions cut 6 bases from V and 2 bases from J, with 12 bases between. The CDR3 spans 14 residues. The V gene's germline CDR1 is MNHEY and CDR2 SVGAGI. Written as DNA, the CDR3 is TGTGCCAGCAGCCTGACTAGGCCCACAGATACGCAGTATTTT. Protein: CASSLTRPTDTQYF.

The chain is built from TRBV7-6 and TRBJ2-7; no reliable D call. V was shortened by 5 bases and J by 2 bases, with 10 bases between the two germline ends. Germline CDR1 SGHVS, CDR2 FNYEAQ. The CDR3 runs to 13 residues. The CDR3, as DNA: TGTGCCAGCAGCCCTGGAGTGACCTACGAGCAGTACTTC. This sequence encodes CASSPGVTYEQYF.

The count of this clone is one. The CDR3 DNA follows: TGTGCCAGCAGTGATCGGGGGGGCAGGGACCCCACAGATACGCAGTATTTT. It specifies CASSDRGGRDPTDTQYF. The rearrangement links TRBV6-1 to TRBJ2-3, with 8 bases aligning to TRBD2. V lost 3 bases to trimming and J lost 2 bases; unmatched junction nucleotides: 10. Germline CDR1 is MNHNS and CDR2 is SASEGT. The length of the CDR3 is 17 residues.

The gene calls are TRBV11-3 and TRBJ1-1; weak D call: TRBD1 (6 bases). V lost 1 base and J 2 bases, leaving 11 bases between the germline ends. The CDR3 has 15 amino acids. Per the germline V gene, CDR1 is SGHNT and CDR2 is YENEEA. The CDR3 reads CASSLGTAVNTEAFF. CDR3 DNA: TGTGCCAGCAGCTTAGGGACAGCGGTTAACACTGAAGCTTTCTTT.

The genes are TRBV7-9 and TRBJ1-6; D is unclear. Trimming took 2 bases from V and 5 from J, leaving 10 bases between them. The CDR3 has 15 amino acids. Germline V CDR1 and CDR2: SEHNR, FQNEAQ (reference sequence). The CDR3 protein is CASSLRGDNNSPLHF. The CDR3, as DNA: TGTGCCAGCAGCTTAAGAGGAGATAATAATTCACCCCTCCACTTT.

CDR3 protein: CASYSGSSYEQYF. The DNA of the CDR3 is TGTGCCAGCTACAGCGGGAGCTCCTACGAGCAGTACTTC. The chain links TRBV28 to TRBJ2-7; 8 nucleotides align to TRBD2. V was clipped by 8 bases and J by 0 bases; unmatched bases: 3. CDR3 size: 13 residues. Germline lookup yields CDR1 MDHEN and CDR2 SYDVKM.

The CDR3 spells CASSAEQGTSPLHF. The CDR3 nucleotides are TGTGCCAGCAGCGCAGAACAGGGAACCTCACCCCTCCACTTT. The chain is built from TRBV11-2 and TRBJ1-6; tentative D call: TRBD1 (6 bases). Trimming removed 5 bases at V and 10 bases at J, with 15 bases between. CDR3 length: 14 amino acids. Germline V gene data show CDR1 as SGHAT and CDR2 as FQNNGV.

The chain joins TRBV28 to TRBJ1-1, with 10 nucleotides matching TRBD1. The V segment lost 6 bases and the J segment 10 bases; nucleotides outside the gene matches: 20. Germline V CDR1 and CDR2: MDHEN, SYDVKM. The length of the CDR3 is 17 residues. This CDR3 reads CASSTPAPGQGRWRAFF. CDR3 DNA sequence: TGTGCCAGCAGCACTCCCGCTCCGGGACAGGGGAGGTGGAGAGCTTTCTTT.

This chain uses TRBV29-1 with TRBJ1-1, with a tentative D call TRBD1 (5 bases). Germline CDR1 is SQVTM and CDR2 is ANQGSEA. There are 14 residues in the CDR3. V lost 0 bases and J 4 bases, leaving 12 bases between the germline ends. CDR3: CSVEDPQGFTEAFF. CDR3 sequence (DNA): TGCAGCGTTGAAGATCCCCAGGGTTTCACTGAAGCTTTCTTT.

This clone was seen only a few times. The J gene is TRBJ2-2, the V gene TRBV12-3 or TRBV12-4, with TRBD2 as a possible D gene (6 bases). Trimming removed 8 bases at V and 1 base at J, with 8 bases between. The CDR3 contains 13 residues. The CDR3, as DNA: TGTGCCAGCGGGACTCTGAACACCGGGGAGCTGTTTTTT. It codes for CASGTLNTGELFF.